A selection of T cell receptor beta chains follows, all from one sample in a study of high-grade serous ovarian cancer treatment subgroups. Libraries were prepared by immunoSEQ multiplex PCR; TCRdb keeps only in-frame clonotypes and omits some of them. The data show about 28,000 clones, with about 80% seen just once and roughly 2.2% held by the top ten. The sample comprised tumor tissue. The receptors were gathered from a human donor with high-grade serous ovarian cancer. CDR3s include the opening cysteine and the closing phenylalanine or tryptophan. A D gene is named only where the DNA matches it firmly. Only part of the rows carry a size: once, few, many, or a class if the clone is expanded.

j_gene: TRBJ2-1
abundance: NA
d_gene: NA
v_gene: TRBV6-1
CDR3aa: CASRRNNEQFF
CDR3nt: TGTGCCAGCAGGAGGAACAATGAGCAGTTCTTC

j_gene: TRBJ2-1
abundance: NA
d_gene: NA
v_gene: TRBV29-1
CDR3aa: CSVAPQSNEQFF
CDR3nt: TGCAGCGTTGCTCCCCAGAGCAATGAGCAGTTCTTC

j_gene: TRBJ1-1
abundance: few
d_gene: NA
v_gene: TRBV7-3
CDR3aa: CASSPEGLNTEAFF
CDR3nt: TGTGCCAGCAGCCCCGAGGGCCTGAACACTGAAGCTTTCTTT

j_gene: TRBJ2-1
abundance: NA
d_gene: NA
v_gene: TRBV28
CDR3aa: CASSPSGGHKYNEQFF
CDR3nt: TGTGCCAGCAGTCCCTCCGGGGGACACAAGTACAATGAGCAGTTCTTC

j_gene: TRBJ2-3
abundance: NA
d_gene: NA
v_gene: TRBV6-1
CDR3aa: CATTLLAISTDTQYF
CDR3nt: TGTGCCACCACGCTCCTAGCGATTTCCACAGATACGCAGTATTTT

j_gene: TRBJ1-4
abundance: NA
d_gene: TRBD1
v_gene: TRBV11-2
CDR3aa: CASSLTGGNRLEKLFF
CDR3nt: TGTGCCAGCAGCTTGACAGGGGGCAACAGATTAGAAAAACTGTTTTTT

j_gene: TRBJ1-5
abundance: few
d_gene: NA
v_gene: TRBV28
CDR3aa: CASRRMDQPQHF
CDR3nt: TGTGCCAGCAGACGTATGGACCAGCCCCAGCATTTT

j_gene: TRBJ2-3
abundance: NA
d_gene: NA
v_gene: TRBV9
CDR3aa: CASSVDTTSRATTDTQYF
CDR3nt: TGTGCCAGCAGCGTAGATACCACGAGCAGGGCTACCACAGATACGCAGTATTTT

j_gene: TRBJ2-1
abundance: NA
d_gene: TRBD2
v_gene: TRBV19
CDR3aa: CASSTLSSGSYNEQFF
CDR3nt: TGTGCCAGTAGTACCCTCTCTAGCGGGTCCTACAATGAGCAGTTCTTC

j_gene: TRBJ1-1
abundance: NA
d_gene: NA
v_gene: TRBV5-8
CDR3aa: CASSFSGTETEAFF
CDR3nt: TGTGCCAGCAGTTTTTCCGGGACGGAAACTGAAGCTTTCTTT

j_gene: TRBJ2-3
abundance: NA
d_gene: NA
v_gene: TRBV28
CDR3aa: CATSWRYTDTQYF
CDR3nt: TGTGCGACCTCCTGGAGGTACACAGATACGCAGTATTTT

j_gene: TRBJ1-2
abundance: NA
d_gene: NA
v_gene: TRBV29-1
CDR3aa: CSVVFGNYGYTF
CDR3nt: TGCAGCGTTGTGTTCGGTAACTATGGCTACACCTTC

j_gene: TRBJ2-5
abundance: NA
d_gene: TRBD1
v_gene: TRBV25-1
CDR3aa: CASSEYGGQGAETQYF
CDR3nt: TGTGCCAGCAGTGAATATGGTGGACAGGGGGCAGAGACCCAGTACTTC

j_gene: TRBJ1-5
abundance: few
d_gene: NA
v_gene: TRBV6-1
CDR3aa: CASSEPGISNQPQHF
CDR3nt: TGTGCCAGCAGTGAGCCGGGAATTAGCAATCAGCCCCAGCATTTT

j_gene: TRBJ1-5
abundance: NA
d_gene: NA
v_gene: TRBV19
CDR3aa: CASRPNGPLNWPQHF
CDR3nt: TGTGCCAGTAGACCAAACGGGCCCCTCAATTGGCCCCAGCATTTT

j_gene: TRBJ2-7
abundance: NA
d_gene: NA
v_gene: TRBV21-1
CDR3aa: CASSKDRGPPDYYEQYF
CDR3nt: TGTGCCAGCAGCAAAGACCGGGGGCCCCCTGATTATTACGAGCAGTACTTC

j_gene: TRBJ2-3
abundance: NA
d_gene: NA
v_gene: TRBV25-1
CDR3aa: CASSALQGTQYF
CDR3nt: TGTGCCAGCAGTGCCCTCCAAGGTACGCAGTATTTT

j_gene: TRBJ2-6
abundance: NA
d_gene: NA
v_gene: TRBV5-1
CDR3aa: CASSNSDGTGANVLTF
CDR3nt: TGCGCCAGCAGCAATTCCGACGGGACTGGGGCCAACGTCCTGACTTTC

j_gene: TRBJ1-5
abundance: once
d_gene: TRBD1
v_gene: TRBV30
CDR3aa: CAWQQGLNQPQHF
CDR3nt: TGTGCCTGGCAACAGGGGCTCAATCAGCCCCAGCATTTT

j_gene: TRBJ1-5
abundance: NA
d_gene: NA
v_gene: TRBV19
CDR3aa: CASSMINQPQHF
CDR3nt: TGTGCCAGTAGTATGATCAACCAGCCCCAGCATTTT

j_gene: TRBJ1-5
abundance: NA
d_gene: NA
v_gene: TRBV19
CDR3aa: CASSMGPQGGQPQHF
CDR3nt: TGTGCCAGTAGTATGGGGCCCCAGGGAGGTCAGCCCCAGCATTTT

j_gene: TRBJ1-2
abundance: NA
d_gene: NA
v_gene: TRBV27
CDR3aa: CASSFHIGEPGGGYTF
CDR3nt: TGTGCCAGCAGTTTCCACATTGGGGAACCCGGTGGTGGCTACACCTTC

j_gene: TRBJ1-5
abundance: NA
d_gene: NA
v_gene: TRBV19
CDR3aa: CASSIPSPHISNQPQHF
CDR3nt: TGTGCCAGTAGTATTCCTTCGCCCCATATTAGCAATCAGCCCCAGCATTTT

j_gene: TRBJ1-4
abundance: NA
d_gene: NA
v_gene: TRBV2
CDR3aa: CASKIRTGDEKLFF
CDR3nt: TGTGCCAGCAAAATCAGGACGGGTGATGAAAAACTGTTTTTT

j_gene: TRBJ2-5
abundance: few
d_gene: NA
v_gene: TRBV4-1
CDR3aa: CASSQVAGWETQYF
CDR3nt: TGCGCCAGCAGCCAAGTCGCGGGGTGGGAGACCCAGTACTTC

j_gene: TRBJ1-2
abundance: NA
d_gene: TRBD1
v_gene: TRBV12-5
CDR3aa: CASGFGVGTGSYGYTF
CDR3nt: TGTGCTAGTGGTTTTGGTGTTGGGACAGGTTCATATGGCTACACCTTC

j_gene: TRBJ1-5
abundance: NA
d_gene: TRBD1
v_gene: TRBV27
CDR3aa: CASSATGGGGQPQHF
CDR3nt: TGTGCCAGCAGCGCAACAGGGGGCGGGGGACAGCCCCAGCATTTT

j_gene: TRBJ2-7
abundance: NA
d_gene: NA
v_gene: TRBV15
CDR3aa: CATSRDPRQAYEQYF
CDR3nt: TGTGCCACCAGCAGAGATCCCCGCCAGGCCTACGAGCAGTACTTC

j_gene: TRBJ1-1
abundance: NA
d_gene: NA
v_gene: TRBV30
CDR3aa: CAWTTRPPGYTEAFF
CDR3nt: TGTGCCTGGACTACCCGGCCGCCGGGATACACTGAAGCTTTCTTT

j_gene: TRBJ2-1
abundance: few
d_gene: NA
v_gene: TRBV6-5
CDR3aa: CASSFRSDGNEQFF
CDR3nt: TGTGCCAGCAGTTTCCGGTCTGACGGGAATGAGCAGTTCTTC

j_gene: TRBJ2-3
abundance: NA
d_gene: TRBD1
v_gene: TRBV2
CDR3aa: CASSGTGWTDTQYF
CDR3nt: TGTGCCAGCAGTGGGACAGGGTGGACAGATACGCAGTATTTT

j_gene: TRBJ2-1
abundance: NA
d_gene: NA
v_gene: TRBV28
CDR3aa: CASRQRGALYNEQFF
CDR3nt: TGTGCCAGCAGGCAACGGGGGGCCCTATACAATGAGCAGTTCTTC

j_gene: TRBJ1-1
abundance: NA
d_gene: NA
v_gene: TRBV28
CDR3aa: CASSPPQGLDTEAFF
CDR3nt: TGTGCCAGCTCTCCCCCTCAGGGCTTGGACACTGAAGCTTTCTTT

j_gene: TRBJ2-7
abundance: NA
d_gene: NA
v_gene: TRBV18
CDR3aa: CASSEAGNEQYF
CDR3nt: TGTGCCAGCTCTGAGGCGGGGAACGAGCAGTACTTC

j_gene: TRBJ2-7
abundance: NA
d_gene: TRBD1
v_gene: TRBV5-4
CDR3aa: CASSRQGDRTYEQYF
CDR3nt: TGTGCCAGCAGCCGACAGGGCGATCGAACCTACGAGCAGTACTTC

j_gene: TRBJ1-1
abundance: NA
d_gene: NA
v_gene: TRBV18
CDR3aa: CASSPPIRGTEAFF
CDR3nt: TGTGCCAGCTCACCACCGATCAGGGGCACTGAAGCTTTCTTT

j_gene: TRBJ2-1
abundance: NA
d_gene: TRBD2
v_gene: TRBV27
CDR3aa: CASTSTSGRDNEQFF
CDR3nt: TGTGCCAGCACCTCGACTAGCGGGAGGGACAATGAGCAGTTCTTC